The next 6 T cell receptor beta chains were all read from a single sample in a study of cytomegalovirus exposure and HLA in healthy donors. This PCR relied on a set of 60 Vbeta primers and 13 Jbeta primers. Assay: immunoSEQ multiplex PCR; the TCRdb copy retains only in-frame clones and omits some. The listing contains roughly 120,000 clones. Material for sequencing was PBMCs. The receptor set was obtained from a man aged 18 to 30 in good health and CMV-seronegative.

The rearrangement uses TRBV6-1 and TRBJ1-1, with D perhaps matching TRBD1 (5 bases). The CDR3 runs 14 residues. Germline-derived CDR1 and CDR2 are MNHNS and SASEGT. V gave up 4 bases and J gave up 1 base, with 10 bases separating them. This chain's CDR3 is CASSGVDRNTEAFF. The CDR3 bases are TGTGCCAGCAGTGGTGTCGACAGGAACACTGAAGCTTTCTTT.

This chain connects TRBV2 to TRBJ1-4; 8 bases map to TRBD1. CDR3 length: 15 residues. V trimming: 7 bases; J trimming: 5 bases; junction bases outside the gene matches: 9. Germline V gives CDR1 SNHLY, CDR2 FYNNEI. The CDR3 DNA sequence: TGTGCCAGCATGACAGGACAGGGAATAAATGAAAAACTGTTTTTT. Translation gives CASMTGQGINEKLFF. The full variable domain, in which reference TRBV2 and TRBJ1-4 provide the parts outside the CDR3, is EPEVTQTPSHQVTQMGQEVILRCVPISNHLYFYWYRQILGQKVEFLVSFYNNEISEKSEIFDDQFSVERPDGSNFTLKIRSTKLEDSAMYFCASMTGQGINEKLFFGSGTQLSVL.

The chain has TRBV7-2 and TRBJ2-1, with a weak D call TRBD2 (6 bases). Germline values: CDR1 SGHTA, CDR2 FQGNSA. Trimming took off 6 bases at V and 5 bases at J, with 11 bases between the two ends. The length of the CDR3 is 13 residues. CDR3 sequence reads: CASRRDLNNEQFF. The CDR3 DNA follows: TGTGCCAGCAGGCGGGACCTAAACAATGAGCAGTTCTTC.

The genes are TRBV28 and TRBJ2-4; a possible D gene is TRBD1 (5 bases). Germline V gives CDR1 MDHEN, CDR2 SYDVKM. V shed 5 bases and J shed 2 bases, with 13 bases lying between them. The CDR3 is 15 residues long. The CDR3 nucleotides read TGTGCCAGCAGTAATGGCCAGGGAACCAAAAACATTCAGTACTTC. The encoded protein is CASSNGQGTKNIQYF.

V and J are TRBV6-1 and TRBJ2-3; 7 bases line up with TRBD2. Germline loops: CDR1 MNHNS, CDR2 SASEGT. V shed 6 bases, J shed 3 bases, and the junction held 9 bases outside the gene matches. This CDR3 is 15 amino acids long. CDR3 bases: TGTGCCAGCAGCCAGGGTTGGGGGGGGACAGATACGCAGTATTTT. Amino acid sequence: CASSQGWGGTDTQYF.

The V call is TRBV28, the J call TRBJ1-5; weak D call: TRBD1 (6 bases). The CDR3 extends over 13 amino acids. The V gene's germline CDR1 is MDHEN and CDR2 SYDVKM. V was clipped by 11 bases and J by 4 bases, with 15 bases between them. CDR3 protein: CADSGVGNQPQHF. The DNA of the CDR3 is TGTGCCGACTCAGGGGTAGGGAATCAGCCCCAGCATTTT.